One sample yielded the 10 T cell receptor beta chains listed below, sequenced in a study of blood T cell repertoires in COVID-19. Data came from immunoSEQ multiplex PCR; TCRdb stores just in-frame clones and leaves some out. The table lists 400,000 to 550,000 clones, roughly 91% of them singletons. Sequences were obtained from peripheral blood. These receptors were collected from a woman aged 25 to 45 with acute or convalescent COVID-19.

J is TRBJ1-2 and V is TRBV13, with D tentatively TRBD1 (6 bases). Germline loops: CDR1 PRHDT, CDR2 FYEKMQ (reference sequence). V was shortened by 0 bases and J by 8 bases, with 16 bases between the two germline ends. This CDR3 has 15 residues. Here the CDR3 reads CASSLGQGTADGYTF. The DNA for the CDR3 is TGTGCCAGCAGCTTAGGACAGGGAACGGCGGACGGCTACACCTTC.

This chain joins TRBV5-1 and TRBJ2-3, with D perhaps matching TRBD2 (6 bases). Germline loops: CDR1 SGHRS, CDR2 YFSETQ. The CDR3 is 15 amino acids. The ends were cut back, 0 bases at V and 2 bases at J, with 10 bases in the middle. The CDR3 coding sequence is TGCGCCAGCAGCTTGGCTGGAGGGGACACAGATACGCAGTATTTT. It specifies CASSLAGGDTDTQYF. The full variable domain, with the rest looked up from reference TRBV5-1 and TRBJ2-3, is KAGVTQTPRYLIKTRGQQVTLSCSPISGHRSVSWYQQTPGQGLQFLFEYFSETQRNKGNFPGRFSGRQFSNSRSEMNVSTLELGDSALYLCASSLAGGDTDTQYFGPGTRLTVL.

V gene TRBV5-1 combines with J gene TRBJ2-5; TRBD2 matches 11 bases. V lost 4 bases, J lost 6 bases, and 8 bases stayed unmatched. The CDR3 contains 15 residues. Per germline, CDR1 SGHRS and CDR2 YFSETQ. CDR3 in DNA: TGCGCCAGCAGCGGCACTAGCGGGGGACAGAAGACCCAGTACTTC. Its protein product is CASSGTSGGQKTQYF.

This rearrangement joins TRBV7-2 to TRBJ2-7; 7 bases match TRBD2. J gave up 6 bases and V 1 base, and 6 bases lay outside the gene matches. The CDR3 sequence is 14 residues long. Germline V CDR1 and CDR2: SGHTA, FQGNSA. The CDR3: CASSLGAGDFEQYF. CDR3 in DNA: TGTGCCAGCAGCTTAGGGGCGGGGGACTTCGAGCAGTACTTC.

This clone occurred once. The J gene is TRBJ2-5, the V gene TRBV3-1 (or the pseudogene TRBV3-2); TRBD2 is a possible D gene (6 bases). V was shortened by 1 base and J by 3 bases, with 18 bases between the two germline ends. Per the germline V gene, CDR1 is LGHDT and CDR2 is YNNKEL (reference sequence). The CDR3 loop spans 17 amino acids. This CDR3 is CASSQAVIGAGKETQYF. In nucleotides, the CDR3 is TGTGCCAGCAGCCAAGCAGTCATCGGGGCGGGGAAAGAGACCCAGTACTTC.

The V gene is TRBV9, the J gene TRBJ2-1, with 8 bases matching TRBD1. The CDR3 loop spans 13 amino acids. The germline V gene encodes CDR1 SGDLS and CDR2 YYNGEE. V gave up 5 bases and J gave up 8 bases; unmatched junction bases: 6. The CDR3 DNA follows: TGTGCCAGCAGTAGACAGGGGATACATGAGCAGTTCTTC. Protein sequence: CASSRQGIHEQFF.

The chain uses TRBV9 and TRBJ1-2; perhaps TRBD1 as D (6 bases). The germline CDR1 and CDR2 sequences are SGDLS and YYNGEE. The ends were cut back, 5 bases at V and 0 bases at J, with 17 bases in the middle. The CDR3 runs to 16 residues. The CDR3 nucleotides read TGTGCCAGCAGTGGAACCGGGACACCCTCTAACTATGGCTACACCTTC. Residues: CASSGTGTPSNYGYTF.

V usage is TRBV10-1 and J usage is TRBJ2-5; the match to TRBD2 covers 10 bases. CDR3 size: 18 residues. CDR1 is WNHNN, CDR2 SYGVQD, per germline (reference sequence). V shed 4 bases and J 7 bases; nucleotides not matched to a gene: 18. The CDR3 DNA sequence: TGCGCCAGCAGTGGAGGGGGGGAACTAGCGGGGATCAGTGGGACCCAGTACTTC. Translated, it gives CASSGGGELAGISGTQYF.

J is TRBJ2-3 and V is TRBV19; D is uncertain. V was pared by 6 bases and J by 4 bases, with 14 bases between. There are 14 residues in the CDR3. Germline V lookup: CDR1 LNHDA, CDR2 SQIVND (reference sequence). CDR3 amino acids: CASSIQEAADTQYF. In DNA form, the CDR3 reads TGTGCCAGTAGCATCCAAGAGGCCGCAGATACGCAGTATTTT.

J is TRBJ2-1 and V is TRBV5-1; a weak D match, TRBD2 (5 bases). Germline-derived CDR1 and CDR2 are SGHRS and YFSETQ. Trimming shortened V by 4 bases and J by 3 bases, and 11 bases separated the two germline ends. The CDR3 loop spans 14 amino acids. CDR3 nucleotides: TGCGCCAGCAGCACCGGACTGAACTACAATGAGCAGTTCTTC. Residues: CASSTGLNYNEQFF.